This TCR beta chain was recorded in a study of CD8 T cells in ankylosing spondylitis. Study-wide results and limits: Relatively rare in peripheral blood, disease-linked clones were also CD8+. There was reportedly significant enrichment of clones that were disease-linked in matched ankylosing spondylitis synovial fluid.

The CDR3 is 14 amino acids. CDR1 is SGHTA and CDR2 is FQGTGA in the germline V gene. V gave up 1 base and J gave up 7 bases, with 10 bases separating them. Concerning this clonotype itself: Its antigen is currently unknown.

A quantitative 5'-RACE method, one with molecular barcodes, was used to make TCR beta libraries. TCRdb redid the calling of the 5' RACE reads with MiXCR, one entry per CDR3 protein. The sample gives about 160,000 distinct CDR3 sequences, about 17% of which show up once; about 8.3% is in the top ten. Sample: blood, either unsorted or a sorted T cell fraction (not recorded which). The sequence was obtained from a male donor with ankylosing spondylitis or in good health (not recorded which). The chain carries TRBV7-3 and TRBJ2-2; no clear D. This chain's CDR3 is CASSLISYGGELFF. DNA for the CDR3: TGTGCCAGCAGCTTAATTTCGTATGGCGGGGAGCTGTTTTTT.